These 7 T cell receptor beta chains were all obtained from the same sample, sequenced in a study of blood T cell repertoires in COVID-19. Profiling relied on immunoSEQ multiplex PCR, and the TCRdb table lists in-frame clones only, not all of them. Found here are 140,000 or so clones, about 91% of them singletons; the top ten hold just under 0.95%. Sequences were obtained from peripheral blood. The receptor source for this set is a woman in her forties or fifties with acute or convalescent COVID-19.

The chain has TRBV10-1 and TRBJ2-3; TRBD1 matches 8 bases. With V trimmed by 10 bases and J by 3 bases, 9 bases remained unmatched. Germline CDR1 is WNHNN and CDR2 is SYGVQD (reference sequence). This CDR3 is 14 amino acids long. The CDR3 nucleotides read TGCGCCACCCGAAAGACAGGGGCGACAGATACGCAGTATTTT. Protein product: CATRKTGATDTQYF.

The V and J genes are TRBV28 and TRBJ1-4; D is possibly TRBD1 (5 bases). The CDR3 covers 14 residues. Trimming left V 3 bases short and J 8 bases short, with 13 bases between. The germline V gene encodes CDR1 MDHEN and CDR2 SYDVKM. CDR3 sequence reads: CASSLLGPDEKLFF. DNA for the CDR3: TGTGCCAGCAGTTTGCTGGGGCCGGACGAAAAACTGTTTTTT.

The V and J genes are TRBV4-1 and TRBJ2-3; maybe TRBD2 (5 bases). V shed 0 bases and J shed 1 base, with 8 bases lying between them. Germline-derived CDR1 and CDR2 are MGHRA and YSYEKL. The CDR3 extends over 15 amino acids. CDR3: CASSQETRRTDTQYF. The CDR3 nucleotides read TGCGCCAGCAGCCAAGAAACTAGACGCACAGATACGCAGTATTTT.

The rearrangement uses TRBV5-1 and TRBJ1-4; the match to TRBD1 covers 11 bases. Germline V gene lookup returns CDR1 SGHRS and CDR2 YFSETQ. The trim removed 4 bases at V and 7 bases at J, leaving 3 bases unmatched. The CDR3 has 14 amino acids. This CDR3 reads CASSTGQGGEKLFF. CDR3 DNA sequence: TGCGCCAGCAGCACGGGACAGGGGGGTGAAAAACTGTTTTTT.

In nucleotides, the CDR3 is TGTGCCAGCAGACTTGTCTATGGCTACACCTTC. Translated: CASRLVYGYTF. V and J are TRBV6-5 and TRBJ1-2; D gene unclear. The CDR3 is 11 residues long. Between the trimmed V and J ends, which lost 6 bases and 4 bases, there was a span of 6 bases. Germline CDR1 MNHEY, CDR2 SVGAGI.

The V call is TRBV19, the J call TRBJ2-3, with 10 bases matching TRBD1. CDR3 length: 15 residues. The junction had 5 bases not matched to a gene; V was cut back by 7 bases and J by 1 base. The germline CDR1 and CDR2 sequences are LNHDA and SQIVND (reference sequence). CDR3 amino acids: CASTAGTGGTDTQYF. The CDR3 coding sequence is TGTGCCAGTACCGCCGGGACAGGGGGCACAGATACGCAGTATTTT.

The V and J genes are TRBV6-2 or TRBV6-3 and TRBJ2-2, with TRBD2 matching over 7 bases. V was clipped by 2 bases and J by 2 bases; unmatched bases: 2. Looked up from germline, CDR1 is MNHEY and CDR2 is SVGEGT. The CDR3 has 15 residues. The CDR3 bases are TGTGCCAGCAGTTACAGCGGGGCAAACACCGGGGAGCTGTTTTTT. Its translation is CASSYSGANTGELFF.